This TCR beta chain was recovered during a study of T cell repertoires in cytomegalovirus infection. On the study more broadly: CMV epitopes used comprised recently identified HLA-C-restricted ones and well-studied HLA-B-restricted ones. Matching HLA type and CMV infection were both indicated by public TCR beta signatures.

Note on this clonotype: Its antigen is not identified.

CDR1 DFQATT and CDR2 SNEGSKA come from the germline V gene (reference sequence). V was pared by 5 bases and J by 3 bases, with 6 bases of the junction left unmatched. This CDR3 region has 14 residues. Study findings and constraints: Ex vivo, HLA-C-restricted CMV-specific TCR beta clonotypes prevailed over the rest of the response.

TCRdb re-called the reads through MiXCR, storing one row per CDR3 protein. There are approximately 730,000 distinct CDR3 sequences in the sample; about 30% occur only once, and over 15% lies in the top ten. The sequence was obtained from a human donor in good health (CMV status not recorded). Some clones in this sample may be carry-over from other donors' samples. The rearrangement uses TRBV20-1 and TRBJ1-3; 8 bases fit TRBD1. Here the sequenced sample was cultured PBMCs, taken from culture after CMV antigen stimulation. DNA of the CDR3: TGCAGTGCTTCGGCCGGGACAGGTGGAAACACCATATATTTT. Amino acid sequence: CSASAGTGGNTIYF.